Listed below are T cell receptor beta chains from one sample, sequenced in a study of CD8+ T cells in alopecia areata. Libraries were prepared by immunoSEQ multiplex PCR; TCRdb keeps only in-frame clonotypes and omits some of them. The table has fewer than 150,000 clones, roughly 61% seen once. The starting material was CD4+ T cells sorted from blood, obtained at week 0. The receptors here all came from a human donor with alopecia areata. Each CDR3 is given with its conserved first and last residue. D genes are given only for firm matches. Expanded clones are given a class, and other clones once, few, many or no size at all.

abundance	d_gene	v_gene	j_gene	CDR3aa	CDR3nt
few	TRBD2	TRBV7-9	TRBJ2-6	CAYEGLAGVPSGANVLTF	TGTGCCTATGAAGGACTAGCGGGGGTGCCTTCTGGGGCCAACGTCCTGACTTTC
-	TRBD1	TRBV27	TRBJ1-4	CASSLLQGVNEKLFF	TGTGCCAGCAGTTTGTTACAGGGGGTTAATGAAAAACTGTTTTTT
-	TRBD1	TRBV4-2	TRBJ1-2	CASNPTLRQGAPDGYTF	TGTGCCAGCAACCCTACTTTGAGACAGGGGGCGCCCGATGGCTACACCTTC
-	TRBD1	TRBV7-2	TRBJ1-2	CASRLADRRDGYTF	TGTGCCAGCAGATTAGCGGACAGGCGCGATGGCTACACCTTC
-	TRBD1	TRBV5-1	TRBJ2-7	CASSLRGQTYEQYF	TGCGCCAGCAGCTTGAGGGGACAGACCTACGAGCAGTACTTC
-	-	TRBV7-9	TRBJ2-3	CASTNFRLGTDTQYF	TGTGCCAGCACCAATTTTCGGTTAGGCACAGATACGCAGTATTTT
-	-	TRBV5-4	TRBJ2-5	CASSLGRERLETQYF	TGTGCCAGCAGCTTGGGACGCGAGAGGCTCGAGACCCAGTACTTC
once	-	TRBV27	TRBJ1-1	CASSHEATNTEAFF	TGTGCCAGCAGTCACGAAGCTACGAACACTGAAGCTTTCTTT
few	-	TRBV4-2	TRBJ2-1	CASSQDAGAERSYNEQFF	TGTGCCAGCAGCCAAGATGCCGGGGCCGAGCGCTCCTACAATGAGCAGTTCTTC
-	TRBD2	TRBV4-3	TRBJ2-2	CASSPSSDAGAGELFF	TGCGCCAGCAGCCCCTCGTCCGACGCGGGAGCCGGGGAGCTGTTTTTT
-	-	TRBV2	TRBJ1-4	CASHLERANEKLFF	TGTGCCAGCCACCTGGAGCGTGCTAATGAAAAACTGTTTTTT
few	-	TRBV15	TRBJ2-3	CATSSSGVPDTQYF	TGTGCCACCAGCAGCTCGGGGGTTCCAGATACGCAGTATTTT
-	TRBD1	TRBV6-6	TRBJ1-5	CASSRDRGGGNQPQHF	TGTGCCAGCAGTCGCGACAGGGGAGGTGGCAATCAGCCCCAGCATTTT
-	-	TRBV7-3	TRBJ2-1	CASSLTSWGDEQFF	TGTGCCAGCAGCTTAACCTCCTGGGGGGATGAGCAGTTCTTC
few	-	TRBV7-3	TRBJ2-2	CASSLQGATGELFF	TGTGCCAGCAGCTTACAAGGAGCCACCGGGGAGCTGTTTTTT
-	-	TRBV2	TRBJ2-7	CASTRRPGSEQYF	TGTGCCAGCACTCGACGTCCTGGTAGCGAGCAGTACTTC
few	-	TRBV7-9	TRBJ1-6	CASSLESSPLHF	TGTGCCAGCAGCTTAGAAAGTTCACCCCTCCACTTT
-	-	TRBV21-1	TRBJ1-5	CASSKVPNNQPQHF	TGTGCCAGCAGCAAAGTTCCGAACAATCAGCCCCAGCATTTT
-	TRBD2	TRBV6-5	TRBJ2-5	CASSRLAGGTETQYF	TGTGCCAGCAGTCGACTAGCGGGGGGCACAGAGACCCAGTACTTC
few	TRBD1	TRBV29-1	TRBJ2-7	CSVETGTGYSYEQYF	TGCAGCGTTGAAACCGGGACAGGGTATTCTTACGAGCAGTACTTC
-	TRBD1	TRBV5-1	TRBJ1-1	CASSGGQLNTEAFF	TGCGCCAGCAGCGGGGGACAGTTGAACACTGAAGCTTTCTTT
-	TRBD2	TRBV2	TRBJ2-7	CASRLAGSSYEQYF	TGTGCCAGCAGGCTAGCGGGGAGCTCCTACGAGCAGTACTTC
few	-	TRBV5-6	TRBJ2-1	CASSWYNEQFF	TGTGCCAGCAGCTGGTACAATGAGCAGTTCTTC
-	-	TRBV25-1	TRBJ2-3	CASSDTGYTDTQYF	TGTGCCAGCAGTGATACCGGATACACAGATACGCAGTATTTT